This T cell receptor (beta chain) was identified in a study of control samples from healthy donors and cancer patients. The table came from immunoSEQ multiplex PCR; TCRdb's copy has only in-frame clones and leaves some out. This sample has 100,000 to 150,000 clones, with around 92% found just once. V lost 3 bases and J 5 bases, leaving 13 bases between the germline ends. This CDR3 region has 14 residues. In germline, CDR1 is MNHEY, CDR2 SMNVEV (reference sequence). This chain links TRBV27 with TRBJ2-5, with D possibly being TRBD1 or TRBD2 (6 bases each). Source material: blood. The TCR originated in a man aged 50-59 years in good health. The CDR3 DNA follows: TGTGCCAGCAGTTTCTCCAGGGGAGGCGAGACCCAGTACTTC. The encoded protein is CASSFSRGGETQYF.